At least ten counts were recorded for the clone carrying this T cell receptor (beta chain). The antigen is not known. The cell input for sorted libraries was some 1 million, and those cells were CD4+ or CD8+ T cells. With 10-nucleotide random UMIs included, cDNA was synthesized by 5'RACE. A single run covered 15-18 subjects with over 190 million TCR-beta sequences. A single record per CDR3 protein comes from TCRdb applying MiXCR to the 5' RACE reads. The repertoire holds fewer than 11,000 distinct CDR3 sequences, roughly 21% seen once, with approximately 50% in the top ten. The trim removed 7 bases at V and 4 bases at J, leaving 9 bases unmatched. Per germline, CDR1 LNHNV and CDR2 YYDKDF (reference sequence). The CDR3 sequence is 14 residues long. The entry originates in a study of neurological immune-mediated disorders. Whole-study findings and limits: TCR clonal expansion peaked in HTLV-1-associated myelopathy patients and was lowest in multiple sclerosis patients.

This TCR was recovered from a woman aged 55-70 years with HTLV-1-associated myelopathy (HAM/TSP). The V gene is TRBV15, the J gene TRBJ2-7; 8 bases fit TRBD2. The sequenced sample consisted of CD8+ T cells from blood. As DNA, the CDR3 is TGTGCCACCAAAGAGGGAGCGGGGGCTTACGAGCAGTACTTC. Its translation: CATKEGAGAYEQYF. The whole variable domain, remainder taken from reference TRBV15 and TRBJ2-7, is DAMVIQNPRYQVTQFGKPVTLSCSQTLNHNVMYWYQQKSSQAPKLLFHYYDKDFNNEADTPDNFQSRRPNTSFCFLDIRSPGLGDTAMYLCATKEGAGAYEQYFGPGTRLTVT.